Given below is one T cell receptor beta chain in context. Its specific antigen is unknown. Per-base quality was not reported, and no clone a single base away is much larger than it. From the germline V gene, CDR1 is SGHDT and CDR2 is YYEEEE. The CDR3 starts with the cysteine, ends with the phenylalanine, and has 18 residues. Solely the CDR3 DNA is kept, with 54 bases framed from the first base. This sample is part of a study of OX40 agonist ivuxolimab in advanced cancers. Some background on the complete study: The costimulatory receptor OX40 (CD134) was targeted by ivuxolimab, a fully human IgG2 agonistic monoclonal antibody. The paper covers the monotherapy dose-escalation part of the phase I ivuxolimab trial, which included N ≈ 50 patients. Intravenous ivuxolimab was administered to patients every 2 weeks at six dose levels: 0.01, 0.1, 0.3, 1.5, 3 and 10 mg/kg. Of the approximately 53 patients in dose escalation, about 20 had hepatocellular carcinoma, about 15 had melanoma, 9 had renal cell carcinoma and 9 had head and neck cancer. Prior anti-PD-1, anti-PD-L1 or anti-CTLA-4 therapy was permitted, and less than 45% of dose-escalation patients had received checkpoint inhibitors. Partial responses occurred in three dose-escalation patients, of whom one had hepatocellular carcinoma and two had cutaneous melanoma. In the dose-escalation cohort, over 65% of patients were male, and the mean age was approximately 64 years, with a range of roughly 20 to 79. Peripheral TCRbeta sequencing aimed to test whether ivuxolimab altered TCR sequence diversity and caused clonal T-cell expansion.

Patients with autoimmune disease history or receiving systemic immunosuppression were excluded from the trial. In every dose cohort, peripheral blood was drawn for TCR sequencing at baseline, cycle 4 day 1, and cycle 7 day 1. The samples were drawn from a first-in-human, open-label, multicenter phase I dose-escalation trial of ivuxolimab. Adults with locally advanced or metastatic head and neck squamous cell, hepatocellular, melanoma or renal cell carcinoma were enrolled in the trial. Before TCR sequencing, CD4+ T cells and CD8+ T cells were sorted from peripheral blood as separate populations. Genomic DNA was isolated from the sorted cells so that the TCRbeta CDR3 region could be sequenced. TCRbeta CDR3 regions were sequenced using the immunoSEQ Assay. The source is immuneACCESS, and TCRdb retained only in-frame sequences with V and J called. Part of the clones is not carried over; for the studies checked, unresolved V genes explain less than half of this, and the remainder is unexplained. The sample profile shows some 90,000 clones; roughly 92% of them were found once. The ten largest clones represent roughly 1.1% of the sample.

Study-wide findings and limitations: Antigen specificity was not determined for the clonally expanded peripheral T cells. Low levels of normalized T-cell clonal expansion were also seen in some patients who did not respond. On average, CD8+ T cells showed more expanded clones than CD4+ T cells after ivuxolimab. Partial responders in the 0.1-3.0 mg/kg groups had among the lowest normalized peripheral clonal expansion, especially among CD8+ T cells. At doses from 0.1 to 3.0 mg/kg, clonal expansion was seen in both CD4+ and CD8+ blood T cells between baseline and week 6.

The chain couples TRBV5-6 to TRBJ2-5; TRBD2 agrees with 13 junctional bases. Near its end, the DNA agrees better with TRBJ2-7, so the J call may be wrong. The clonotype originates from an adult with an advanced solid tumor such as melanoma, head and neck, liver or kidney cancer. The sequences come from CD4+ or CD8+ T cells sorted from blood, collected in a trial of the OX40 agonist ivuxolimab. CDR3 loop: CASSPPTGLAGDTYEQYF. The nucleotides are TGTGCCAGCAGCCCACCGACAGGACTAGCGGGAGACACCTACGAGCAGTACTTC.